Presented here are 2 T cell receptor beta chains from one specimen sequenced in a study of spatial heterogeneity in lung cancer. TCRdb reanalysed the 5' RACE reads using MiXCR and keeps one entry per CDR3 protein. The data hold around 2,500 distinct CDR3 sequences, with more than 5.5% observed a single time. Indicated time point: sample taken at primary tumor resection. Their recognized antigens are unknown. Findings and limits, study-wide: Expanded alpha and beta TCR counts within tumors tracked tumor mutation counts.

The source was lung tumor tissue, collected at surgery. These receptors were collected from a male donor with early-stage non-small cell lung cancer.

This clonotype is classed as medium-sized. Within a library made for alpha chains, this beta chain is off target, and its count is uninformative. V usage is TRBV7-2 and J usage is TRBJ1-5; 11 bases agree with TRBD1. Losses at the gene ends were 6 bases for V and 7 bases for J; bases not matched to a gene: 8. Germline V gene data show CDR1 as SGHTA and CDR2 as FQGNSA. This CDR3 is 15 amino acids long. CDR3 DNA: TGTGCCAGCAGTTACGGGACAGGGGGGCCCCAGCCCCAGCATTTT. Translating gives CASSYGTGGPQPQHF.

This clonotype was recorded many times. This beta chain is an off-target read within a library intended for alpha chains, so its frequency means little. The chain couples TRBV7-2 to TRBJ2-1; no definite D call. Germline V gene sequence: CDR1 SGHTA, CDR2 FQGNSA. This CDR3 region has 12 residues. V was pared by 5 bases and J by 9 bases, with 11 bases between. CDR3 sequence: CASSNLWGEQFF. The CDR3 DNA reads as TGTGCCAGCAGCAATCTATGGGGTGAGCAGTTCTTC.